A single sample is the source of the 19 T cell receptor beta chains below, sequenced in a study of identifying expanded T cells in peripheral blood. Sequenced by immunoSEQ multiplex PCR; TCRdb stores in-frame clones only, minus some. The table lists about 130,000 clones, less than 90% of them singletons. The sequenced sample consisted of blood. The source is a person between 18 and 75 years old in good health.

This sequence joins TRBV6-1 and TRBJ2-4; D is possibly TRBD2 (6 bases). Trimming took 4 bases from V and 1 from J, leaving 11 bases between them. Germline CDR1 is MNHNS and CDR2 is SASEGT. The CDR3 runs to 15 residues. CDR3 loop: CASSAGLAAKNIQYF. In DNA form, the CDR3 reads TGTGCCAGCAGTGCCGGCCTAGCGGCCAAAAACATTCAGTACTTC.

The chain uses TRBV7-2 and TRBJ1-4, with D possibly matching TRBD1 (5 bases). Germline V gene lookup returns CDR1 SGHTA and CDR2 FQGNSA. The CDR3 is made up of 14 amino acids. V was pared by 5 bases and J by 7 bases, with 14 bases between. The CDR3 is CASSTRDGAEKLFF. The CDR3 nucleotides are TGTGCCAGCAGCACCCGGGACGGGGCTGAAAAACTGTTTTTT.

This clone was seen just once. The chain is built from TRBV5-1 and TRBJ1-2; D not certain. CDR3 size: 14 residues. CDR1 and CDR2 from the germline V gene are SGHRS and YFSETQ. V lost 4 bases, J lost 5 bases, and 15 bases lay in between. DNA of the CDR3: TGCGCCAGCAGCGGGCGGAGAGGTCTTTATGGCTACACCTTC. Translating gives CASSGRRGLYGYTF.

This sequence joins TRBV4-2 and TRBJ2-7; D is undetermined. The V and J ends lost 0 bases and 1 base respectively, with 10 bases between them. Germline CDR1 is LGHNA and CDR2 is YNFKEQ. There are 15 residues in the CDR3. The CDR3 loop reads CASSQDSGSSYEQYF. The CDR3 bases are TGTGCCAGCAGCCAAGATTCCGGGTCGTCCTACGAGCAGTACTTC.

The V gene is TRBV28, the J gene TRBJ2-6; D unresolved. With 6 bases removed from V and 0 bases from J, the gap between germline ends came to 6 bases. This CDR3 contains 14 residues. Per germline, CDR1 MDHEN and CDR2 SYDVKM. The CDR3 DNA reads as TGTGCCAGCAGCCTGAGCTCTGGGGCCAACGTCCTGACTTTC. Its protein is CASSLSSGANVLTF.

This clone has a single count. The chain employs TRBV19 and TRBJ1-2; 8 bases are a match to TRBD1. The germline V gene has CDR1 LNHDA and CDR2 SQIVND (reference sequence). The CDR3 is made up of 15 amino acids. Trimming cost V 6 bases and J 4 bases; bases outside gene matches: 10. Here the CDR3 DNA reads TGTGCCAGTAGCGCCTGGACAGGGTGGCTCTATGGCTACACCTTC. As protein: CASSAWTGWLYGYTF.

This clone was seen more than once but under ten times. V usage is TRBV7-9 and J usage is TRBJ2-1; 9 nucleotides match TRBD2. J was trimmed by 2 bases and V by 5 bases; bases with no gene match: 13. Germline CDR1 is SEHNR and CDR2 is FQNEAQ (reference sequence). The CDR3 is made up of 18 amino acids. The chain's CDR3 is CASSPRSLAGKAYNEQFF. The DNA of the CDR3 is TGTGCCAGCAGCCCAAGGTCGCTAGCGGGGAAGGCCTACAATGAGCAGTTCTTC.

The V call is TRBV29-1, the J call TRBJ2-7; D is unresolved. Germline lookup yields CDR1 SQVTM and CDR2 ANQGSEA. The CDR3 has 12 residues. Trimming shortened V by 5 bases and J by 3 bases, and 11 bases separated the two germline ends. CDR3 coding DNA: TGCAGCGTTCGGACGGCTAACTACGAGCAGTACTTC. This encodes CSVRTANYEQYF.

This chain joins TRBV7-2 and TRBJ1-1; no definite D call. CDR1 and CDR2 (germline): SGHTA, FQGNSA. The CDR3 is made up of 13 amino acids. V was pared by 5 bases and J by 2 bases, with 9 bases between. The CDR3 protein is CASSPPLNTEAFF. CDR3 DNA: TGTGCCAGCAGCCCCCCGCTTAACACTGAAGCTTTCTTT.

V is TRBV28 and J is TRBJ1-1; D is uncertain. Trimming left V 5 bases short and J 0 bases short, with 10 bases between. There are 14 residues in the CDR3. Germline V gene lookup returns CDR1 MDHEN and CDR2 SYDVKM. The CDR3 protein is CASSLDMMNTEAFF. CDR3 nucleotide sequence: TGTGCCAGCAGTCTCGACATGATGAACACTGAAGCTTTCTTT. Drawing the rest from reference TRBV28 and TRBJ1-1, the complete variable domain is DVKVTQSSRYLVKRTGEKVFLECVQDMDHENMFWYRQDPGLGLRLIYFSYDVKMKEKGDIPEGYSVSREKKERFSLILESASTNQTSMYLCASSLDMMNTEAFFGQGTRLTVV.

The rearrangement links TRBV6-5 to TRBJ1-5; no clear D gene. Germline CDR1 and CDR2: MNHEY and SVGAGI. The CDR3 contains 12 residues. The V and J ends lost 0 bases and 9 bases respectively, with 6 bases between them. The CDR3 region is CASSYSWGPQHF. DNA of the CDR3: TGTGCCAGCAGTTACTCTTGGGGGCCCCAGCATTTT.

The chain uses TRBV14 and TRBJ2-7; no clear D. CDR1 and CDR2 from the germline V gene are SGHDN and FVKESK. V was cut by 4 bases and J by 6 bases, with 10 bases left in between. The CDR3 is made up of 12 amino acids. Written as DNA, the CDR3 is TGTGCCAGCAGCCCAAGCAGGTTCGAGCAGTACTTC. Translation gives CASSPSRFEQYF. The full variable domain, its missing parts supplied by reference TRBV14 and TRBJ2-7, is EAGVTQFPSHSVIEKGQTVTLRCDPISGHDNLYWYRRVMGKEIKFLLHFVKESKQDESGMPNNRFLAERTGGTYSTLKVQPAELEDSGVYFCASSPSRFEQYFGPGTRLTVT.

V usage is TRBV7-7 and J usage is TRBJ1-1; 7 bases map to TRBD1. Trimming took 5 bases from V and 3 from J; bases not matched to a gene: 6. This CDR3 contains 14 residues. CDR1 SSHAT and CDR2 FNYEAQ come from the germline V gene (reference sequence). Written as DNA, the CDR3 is TGTGCCAGCAGCGTATATACAGGGGACACTGAAGCTTTCTTT. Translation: CASSVYTGDTEAFF.

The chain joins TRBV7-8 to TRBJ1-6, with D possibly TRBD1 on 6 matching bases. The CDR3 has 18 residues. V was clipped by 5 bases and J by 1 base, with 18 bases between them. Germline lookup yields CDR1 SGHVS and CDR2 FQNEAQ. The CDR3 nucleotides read TGTGCCAGCAGCCAACTGACAGGTTTTGAGTCCTATAATTCACCCCTCCACTTT. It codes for CASSQLTGFESYNSPLHF.

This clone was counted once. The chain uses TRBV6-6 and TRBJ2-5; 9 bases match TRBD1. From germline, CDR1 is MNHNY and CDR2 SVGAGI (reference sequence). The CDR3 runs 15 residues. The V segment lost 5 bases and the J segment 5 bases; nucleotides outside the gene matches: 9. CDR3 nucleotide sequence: TGTGCCAGCAGTACCCACAGGGGGCTGTGGGAGACCCAGTACTTC. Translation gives CASSTHRGLWETQYF.

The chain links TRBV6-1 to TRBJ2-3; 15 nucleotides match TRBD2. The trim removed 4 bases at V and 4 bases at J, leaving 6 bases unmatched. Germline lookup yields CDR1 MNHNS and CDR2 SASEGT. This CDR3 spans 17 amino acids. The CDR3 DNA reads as TGTGCCAGCAGTGGGACTAGCGGGAGGGCGGGGGCAGATACGCAGTATTTT. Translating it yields CASSGTSGRAGADTQYF.

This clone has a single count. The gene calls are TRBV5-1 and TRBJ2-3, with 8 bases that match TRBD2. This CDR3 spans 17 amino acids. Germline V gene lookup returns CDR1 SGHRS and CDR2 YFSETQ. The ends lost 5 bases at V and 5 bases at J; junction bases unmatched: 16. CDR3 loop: CASSSRPAGDGIDTQYF. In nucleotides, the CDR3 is TGCGCCAGCAGTTCCAGACCAGCGGGAGATGGGATAGATACGCAGTATTTT.

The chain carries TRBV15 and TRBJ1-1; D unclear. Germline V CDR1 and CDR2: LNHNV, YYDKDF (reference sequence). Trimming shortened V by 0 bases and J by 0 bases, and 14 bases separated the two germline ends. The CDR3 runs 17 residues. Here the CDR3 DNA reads TGTGCCACCAGCAGAGATACCAGAGCTCTTATGAACACTGAAGCTTTCTTT. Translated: CATSRDTRALMNTEAFF. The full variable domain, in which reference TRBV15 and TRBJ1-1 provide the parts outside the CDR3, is DAMVIQNPRYQVTQFGKPVTLSCSQTLNHNVMYWYQQKSSQAPKLLFHYYDKDFNNEADTPDNFQSRRPNTSFCFLDIRSPGLGDTAMYLCATSRDTRALMNTEAFFGQGTRLTVV.

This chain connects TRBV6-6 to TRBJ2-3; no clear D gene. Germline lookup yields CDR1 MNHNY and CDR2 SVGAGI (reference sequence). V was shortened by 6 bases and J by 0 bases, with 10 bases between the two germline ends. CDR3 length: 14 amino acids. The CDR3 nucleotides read TGTGCCAGCAGCATGGATCCTAGCACAGATACGCAGTATTTT. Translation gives CASSMDPSTDTQYF.